The 22 T cell receptor beta chains below come from one sample, sequenced in a study of shared clonotypes between healthy human individuals. Sequencing was performed with immunoSEQ multiplex PCR; in TCRdb, only in-frame clones are kept and a portion is missing. The sample records 2 million to 2.5 million clones, just over 90% being singletons. The sample taken for sequencing was naive CD4+ T cells from PBMCs. Documented subset: CD45RA+ positively selected. These TCRs come from a young man in good health. Some clones in this sample may be carry-over from other donors' samples.

Concerning this clone: Other DNA sequences in the same sample also yield this CDR3. The chain couples TRBV6-5 to TRBJ1-1; the D is unclear. Germline lookup yields CDR1 MNHEY and CDR2 SVGAGI. Between the trimmed V and J ends, which lost 6 bases and 2 bases, there was a span of 7 bases. This CDR3 is built from 12 residues. CDR3 protein: CASRRLNTEAFF. As DNA, the CDR3 is TGTGCCAGCAGGCGCCTAAACACTGAAGCTTTCTTT.

V usage is TRBV30 and J usage is TRBJ1-6, with 8 bases identical to TRBD1. Per germline, CDR1 GTSNPN and CDR2 SVGIG (reference sequence). This CDR3 contains 15 residues. After removal of 8 bases from V and 10 bases from J, the junction contained 16 bases not matched to a gene. CDR3 loop: CAADRGDFIGSPLHF. The CDR3 region has the DNA TGTGCCGCTGACAGGGGTGATTTTATAGGGTCACCCCTCCACTTT.

V is TRBV30 and J is TRBJ2-7, with TRBD1 identical over 8 bases. J gave up 5 bases and V 2 bases, and 5 bases lay outside the gene matches. The CDR3 is 13 residues long. Germline assignment: CDR1 GTSNPN and CDR2 SVGIG (reference sequence). The CDR3 spells CAWSPDRAHEQYF. The CDR3 coding sequence is TGTGCCTGGAGTCCGGACAGGGCCCACGAGCAGTACTTC.

The rearrangement uses TRBV29-1 and TRBJ1-3; 9 positions agree with TRBD1. This CDR3 region has 13 residues. CDR1 and CDR2 (germline): SQVTM, ANQGSEA. Trimming took 4 bases from V and 6 from J; bases not matched to a gene: 4. DNA for the CDR3: TGCAGCGTTGGGGACAGGGCCGCAAACACCATATATTTT. This sequence encodes CSVGDRAANTIYF.

Comments on this clone: At the DNA level, this CDR3 is encoded by other sequences in the same sample as well. The CDR3 bases are TGTGCCACCAGCAGAGTTCGGGATAGCACTGAAGCTTTCTTT. Amino acids: CATSRVRDSTEAFF. This sequence joins TRBV15 and TRBJ1-1, with D uncertain. This CDR3 has 14 residues. Deletions cut 1 base from V and 4 bases from J, with 10 bases between. From germline, CDR1 is LNHNV and CDR2 YYDKDF (reference sequence).

This clone was recorded only once. The chain carries TRBV28 and TRBJ2-5, with no clear D. Trimming pared 5 bases from V and 4 bases from J, leaving 11 bases between. Germline V gene lookup returns CDR1 MDHEN and CDR2 SYDVKM. The length of the CDR3 is 13 residues. The CDR3 reads CASSPWTIETQYF. Written as DNA, the CDR3 is TGTGCCAGCAGTCCTTGGACCATAGAGACCCAGTACTTC.

The V call is TRBV5-1, the J call TRBJ2-5; the match to TRBD2 covers 10 bases. V was clipped by 4 bases and J by 1 base; unmatched bases: 10. Germline V CDR1 and CDR2: SGHRS, YFSETQ. The CDR3 extends over 17 amino acids. The CDR3, as DNA: TGCGCCAGCAGCGTGCCCGGGACTAGCGTGCTCCAAGAGACCCAGTACTTC. Amino acids: CASSVPGTSVLQETQYF.

In its sample, this clone was seen once. J is TRBJ2-5 and V is TRBV5-1, with TRBD1 matching 7 bases. CDR1 is SGHRS and CDR2 is YFSETQ in the germline V gene. The CDR3 has 17 residues. Trimming took 4 bases from V and 2 from J; bases not matched to a gene: 14. The CDR3 DNA sequence: TGCGCCAGCAGCAGGGGGCCCGTCGACTCGAATCAAGAGACCCAGTACTTC. It specifies CASSRGPVDSNQETQYF.

The DNA of the CDR3 is TGCGCCAGCAGTGGGACAGGGGAAAAGACCCAGTACTTC. Translating it yields CASSGTGEKTQYF. V usage is TRBV23-1 and J usage is TRBJ2-5, with 10 nucleotides matching TRBD1. TRBV23-1 is flagged as an ORF with uncertain function. Trimming removed 5 bases from V and 6 bases from J; junction bases left unmatched: 3. The CDR3 runs to 13 residues.

The chain couples TRBV5-6 to TRBJ1-5; 10 nucleotides line up with TRBD1. This CDR3 is 15 amino acids long. J was trimmed by 7 bases and V by 3 bases; bases with no gene match: 7. Germline loops: CDR1 SGHDT, CDR2 YYEEEE. CDR3 nucleotide sequence: TGTGCCAGCAGCTCTTTAGGGACAGGGGACCAGCCCCAGCATTTT. Its protein product is CASSSLGTGDQPQHF.

The rearrangement uses TRBV5-1 and TRBJ2-3; maybe TRBD1 (5 bases). Germline V gives CDR1 SGHRS, CDR2 YFSETQ. The CDR3 extends over 13 amino acids. V lost 2 bases, J lost 4 bases, and 8 bases lay in between. In DNA, the CDR3 is TGCGCCAGCAGCTTACAGGTTCCAGATACGCAGTATTTT. This codes for CASSLQVPDTQYF.

The rearrangement links TRBV19 to TRBJ2-1; 15 bases match TRBD2. V dropped 4 bases and J dropped 6; count of bases not matched to a gene: 4. Germline lookup yields CDR1 LNHDA and CDR2 SQIVND (reference sequence). The CDR3 runs 16 residues. CDR3 region: CASSTRTSGRGNEQFF. DNA of the CDR3: TGTGCCAGTAGTACGCGGACTAGCGGGAGGGGCAATGAGCAGTTCTTC.

This chain uses TRBV4-3 with TRBJ2-5, with D possibly TRBD1 on 5 matching bases. V was pared by 4 bases and J by 2 bases, with 14 bases between. Germline CDR1 reads LGHNA; CDR2 reads YSLEER. The CDR3 loop spans 15 amino acids. CDR3 residues: CASSPTQVRQETQYF. The CDR3 region has the DNA TGCGCCAGCAGCCCCACACAGGTGCGGCAAGAGACCCAGTACTTC.

V is TRBV5-1 and J is TRBJ2-5; D is tentatively TRBD1 or TRBD2 (6 bases each). CDR1 is SGHRS and CDR2 is YFSETQ in the germline V gene. Trimming removed 7 bases from V and 4 bases from J, with 14 bases in between. The CDR3 is made up of 13 amino acids. CDR3 amino acids: CASLPEGGETQYF. DNA of the CDR3: TGCGCCAGCCTTCCCGAGGGGGGAGAGACCCAGTACTTC.

The chain is built from TRBV28 and TRBJ2-5; unclear D gene. The CDR3 is made up of 11 amino acids. CDR1 and CDR2 from the germline V gene are MDHEN and SYDVKM. Trimming removed 6 bases from V and 6 bases from J, with 8 bases in between. The CDR3 DNA follows: TGTGCCAGCAGCGGCGGACAGACCCAGTACTTC. Protein sequence: CASSGGQTQYF.

The V gene is TRBV10-2, the J gene TRBJ2-7, with 7 bases matching TRBD1. Germline V lookup: CDR1 WSHSY, CDR2 SAAADI. The CDR3 contains 15 residues. Germline trimming cut 4 bases from V and 2 bases from J; bases unmatched to any gene: 8. The CDR3 loop reads CASSGKGALTYEQYF. In DNA form, the CDR3 reads TGCGCCAGCAGTGGAAAGGGGGCGCTCACCTACGAGCAGTACTTC.

This clone was observed a handful of times. The chain joins TRBV4-2 to TRBJ1-2; unclear D gene. The CDR3 loop spans 14 amino acids. Trimming shortened V by 4 bases and J by 6 bases, and 15 bases separated the two germline ends. Germline assignment: CDR1 LGHNA and CDR2 YNFKEQ. CDR3 bases: TGTGCCAGCAGCCCGAGGACCCGGCGCCATGGCTACACCTTC. It translates to CASSPRTRRHGYTF.

The rearrangement uses TRBV5-1 and TRBJ2-1, with 7 bases matching TRBD2. Germline CDR1 is SGHRS and CDR2 is YFSETQ. The CDR3 extends over 15 amino acids. V dropped 2 bases and J dropped 0; count of bases not matched to a gene: 2. The CDR3 coding sequence is TGCGCCAGCAGCTTACTAGCGAACTCCTACAATGAGCAGTTCTTC. The encoded protein is CASSLLANSYNEQFF.

The chain carries TRBV5-4 and TRBJ2-7; 9 nucleotides line up with TRBD1. V was pared by 3 bases and J by 1 base, with 5 bases of the junction left unmatched. Germline-derived CDR1 and CDR2 are SGHNT and YYREEE (reference sequence). The CDR3 loop spans 15 amino acids. The CDR3 region is CASSYTGTGSYEQYF. The CDR3 region has the DNA TGTGCCAGCAGCTATACCGGGACAGGGTCCTACGAGCAGTACTTC.

A few counts support this clone. The chain is built from TRBV6-5 and TRBJ1-1; TRBD1 is a possible D gene (5 bases). The CDR3 runs to 14 residues. The germline V and J ends were trimmed by 5 bases and 4 bases, with 14 bases remaining between them. Germline V gene data show CDR1 as MNHEY and CDR2 as SVGAGI. The CDR3 sequence: CASSEGPASTEAFF. In nucleotides, the CDR3 is TGTGCCAGCAGTGAGGGGCCGGCTAGCACTGAAGCTTTCTTT.

CDR3 residues: CASSLGVAGSKNIQYF. The CDR3 DNA follows: TGTGCCAGCAGTTTAGGGGTAGCGGGATCCAAAAACATTCAGTACTTC. The chain combines TRBV28 with TRBJ2-4; 8 nucleotides align to TRBD2. Germline loops: CDR1 MDHEN, CDR2 SYDVKM. The CDR3 contains 16 residues. The ends lost 2 bases at V and 2 bases at J; junction bases unmatched: 5.

V gene TRBV11-3 combines with J gene TRBJ2-7, with D possibly matching TRBD2 (5 bases). Germline values: CDR1 SGHNT, CDR2 YENEEA. The CDR3 is 14 amino acids. Trimming cost V 3 bases and J 0 bases, with 9 bases left between them. CDR3 loop: CASSFGDSSYEQYF. As DNA, the CDR3 is TGTGCCAGCAGCTTCGGGGATTCCTCCTACGAGCAGTACTTC.